Listed below are T cell receptor beta chains from one sample, sequenced in a study of OX40 agonist ivuxolimab in advanced cancers. Sequencing used immunoSEQ multiplex PCR; TCRdb keeps in-frame clones, though not all of them. The table includes 30,000 to 35,000 clones, 74% detected once. Sample: CD4+ or CD8+ T cells sorted from blood, taken in a trial of the OX40 agonist ivuxolimab. The receptors shown here come from an adult with an advanced solid tumor such as melanoma, head and neck, liver or kidney cancer. CDR3s include the opening cysteine and the closing phenylalanine or tryptophan. The order of the fields is clone size, V gene, D gene, J gene, CDR3 DNA, CDR3 protein. A D gene is named only where the DNA matches it firmly. Only some rows state a clone size, as once, few, many or a class for expanded clones.

few	TRBV6-1	NA	TRBJ2-2	TGTGCCAGCAGCGCCGACACCGGGGAGCTGTTTTTT	CASSADTGELFF
NA	TRBV5-1	NA	TRBJ1-1	TGCGCCAGCAGCCCGGCGGGGGGTGTGCTGGCTGAAGCTTTCTTT	CASSPAGGVLAEAFF
NA	TRBV6-4	NA	TRBJ2-2	TGTGCCAGCAGTGACTCTAGTTACGCCGGGGAGCTGTTTTTT	CASSDSSYAGELFF
NA	TRBV7-8	NA	TRBJ1-1	TGTGCCAGCAGCTTAGTTGTGACAGTACTGAACACTGAAGCTTTCTTT	CASSLVVTVLNTEAFF
NA	TRBV5-6	NA	TRBJ1-2	TGTGCCAGCAGCTTGGTGCAGACTAACTATGGCTACACCTTC	CASSLVQTNYGYTF
NA	TRBV28	NA	TRBJ2-1	TGTGCCACTGACCGGGTAGGCGAGCAGTTCTTC	CATDRVGEQFF
NA	TRBV5-1	TRBD1	TRBJ2-7	TGCGCCAGCAGCCACGGGACAGGCTACTACGAGCAGTACTTC	CASSHGTGYYEQYF
few	TRBV7-9	NA	TRBJ1-6	TGTGCCAGCAGCTTGGACAGCGCAAATTCACCCCTCCACTTT	CASSLDSANSPLHF
NA	TRBV5-1	NA	TRBJ1-6	TGCGCCAGCAGCTTGGTAGCGATTACCCAGGGCTCCTATAATTCACCCCTCCACTTT	CASSLVAITQGSYNSPLHF
NA	TRBV5-1	NA	TRBJ2-5	TGCGCCAGCAGCCCCCGGGACTCAGGGCGGGAGACCCAGTACTTC	CASSPRDSGRETQYF
NA	TRBV4-2	TRBD1	TRBJ1-5	TGTGCCAGCAGCCAGTCCCGGGACAGTTTCAATCAGCCCCAGCATTTT	CASSQSRDSFNQPQHF
NA	TRBV10-2	NA	TRBJ1-1	TGCGCCAGCAGTGAGTCGGGGGGTTGGAACACTGAAGCTTTCTTT	CASSESGGWNTEAFF
NA	TRBV10-3	NA	TRBJ1-1	TGTGCCATCAGTGAGTACCTCATGAACACTGAAGCTTTCTTT	CAISEYLMNTEAFF
NA	TRBV11-3	NA	TRBJ2-1	TGTGCCAGCAGCTTCACGGTTGGGGGCAATGAGCAGTTCTTC	CASSFTVGGNEQFF
medium-sized	TRBV6-1	NA	TRBJ1-2	TGTGCCAGCAGGGGGACGGACTATGGCTACACCTTC	CASRGTDYGYTF
once	TRBV6-4	TRBD1	TRBJ1-2	TGTGCCAGCAGCCCCGACAGGGGCTATGGCTACACCTTC	CASSPDRGYGYTF
NA	TRBV7-8	NA	TRBJ1-1	TGTGCCAGCAGCTTAGCCGGGCCGGCGACGGGAGCTTTCTTT	CASSLAGPATGAFF
NA	TRBV1	NA	TRBJ2-3	TGCACCAGCAGCCCTAAATCCCCGGGAGGTAGCGGGGGGGATAGCACAGATACGCAGTATTTT	CTSSPKSPGGSGGDSTDTQYF
few	TRBV30	NA	TRBJ1-1	TGTGCCTGGAGACGGCACGGAAACACTGAAGCTTTCTTT	CAWRRHGNTEAFF
NA	TRBV5-6	TRBD2	TRBJ2-3	TGTGCCAGCAGTTATAGCGGGGGGGACCGAGATACGCAGTATTTT	CASSYSGGDRDTQYF
once	TRBV18	NA	TRBJ1-5	TGTGCCAGCTCACCAGGGGAAGGTCAGCCCCAGCATTTT	CASSPGEGQPQHF
NA	TRBV30	NA	TRBJ1-6	TGTGCCTGGACCGAGAACAGAAATTCACCCCTCCACTTT	CAWTENRNSPLHF
NA	TRBV19	NA	TRBJ1-2	TGTGCCAGTAGTACGAGGACAGAGCGGTATGGCTACACCTTC	CASSTRTERYGYTF
NA	TRBV5-1	NA	TRBJ2-3	TGCGCCAGCAGCTTGCGAGTTGGCACAGATACGCAGTATTTT	CASSLRVGTDTQYF
NA	TRBV6-1	NA	TRBJ1-2	TGTGCCAGCAGTGAAAGGAGGGGTCGGCAACTCTACACCTTC	CASSERRGRQLYTF
few	TRBV5-4	TRBD1	TRBJ1-4	TGTGCCAGCAGCACGCGACAGGGGGGCTTTGAAAAACTGTTTTTT	CASSTRQGGFEKLFF
NA	TRBV18	TRBD1	TRBJ1-2	TGTGCCAGCTCACTCGGACAGGGCTATGGCTACACCTTC	CASSLGQGYGYTF
NA	TRBV18	TRBD1	TRBJ2-2	TGTGCCAGCTCACCTCAAGGGGGCGCGAACACCGGGGAGCTGTTTTTT	CASSPQGGANTGELFF
NA	TRBV11-1	TRBD2	TRBJ2-3	TGTGCCAGCAGCTTGATGAGCGGGGCCACAGATACGCAGTATTTT	CASSLMSGATDTQYF
NA	TRBV5-6	NA	TRBJ2-2	TGTGCCAGCAGCTTGGAGTTACAGGGGGGGACCGGGGAGCTGTTTTTT	CASSLELQGGTGELFF
NA	TRBV5-4	TRBD1	TRBJ1-6	TGTGCCAGCAGCCACGACAGGGGTCTGAATTCACCCCTCCACTTT	CASSHDRGLNSPLHF
NA	TRBV4-1	NA	TRBJ1-1	TGCGCCAGCAGCCAAGATGAGGGGAGGTGGTCCGAAGCTTTCTTT	CASSQDEGRWSEAFF
few	TRBV27	NA	TRBJ1-1	TGTGCCAGCAGTTTTCACAAGTTGGCTTTCTTT	CASSFHKLAFF
NA	TRBV14	NA	TRBJ2-2	TGTGCCAGCAGCCAAGTCTACAGGGCGGCCGGGGAGCTGTTTTTT	CASSQVYRAAGELFF
few	TRBV5-1	NA	TRBJ1-2	TGCGCCAGCAGCTTGGTTGGAGGGGATAGAGATGGCTACACCTTC	CASSLVGGDRDGYTF
NA	TRBV5-1	NA	TRBJ2-2	TGCGCCAGCAGCCTGACAGGGAACACCGGGGAGCTGTTTTTT	CASSLTGNTGELFF
NA	TRBV5-4	NA	TRBJ1-1	TGTGCCAGCAGCTTGGGGATGAACACTGAAGCTTTCTTT	CASSLGMNTEAFF
once	TRBV14	TRBD1	TRBJ1-2	TGTGCCAGCAGCCAAAGTAGGGCAGGGGGCGCGGTCGGCTACACCTTC	CASSQSRAGGAVGYTF
NA	TRBV6-5	NA	TRBJ1-2	TGTGCCAGCAGTAGAGAACCGGGACACATCTACACCTTC	CASSREPGHIYTF
few	TRBV6-1	NA	TRBJ1-5	TGTGCCAGCAATGGGGAGGGAGATCAGCCCCAGCATTTT	CASNGEGDQPQHF
NA	TRBV5-1	NA	TRBJ2-5	TGCGCCAGCAGCTTGGGAGGGGTGACACAAGAGACCCAGTACTTC	CASSLGGVTQETQYF
NA	TRBV18	NA	TRBJ1-5	TGTGCCAGCTCACCAAGGCAGGAACAGCCCCAGCATTTT	CASSPRQEQPQHF
NA	TRBV27	NA	TRBJ1-3	TGTGCCAGCAGTGTAAAACAGGGAAACACCATATATTTT	CASSVKQGNTIYF
few	TRBV7-9	NA	TRBJ1-1	TGTGCCAGCAGCCAAGAAGTGGACACTGAAGCTTTCTTT	CASSQEVDTEAFF
NA	TRBV27	TRBD2	TRBJ2-3	TGTGCCAGCAGCCCCCTAACCCTAGCGGGAATCACAGATACGCAGTATTTT	CASSPLTLAGITDTQYF
NA	TRBV20-1	NA	TRBJ2-1	TGCAGTGCTAGATTGCAAAATGAGCAGTTCTTC	CSARLQNEQFF
many	TRBV5-1	NA	TRBJ2-2	TGCGCCAGCGGCGAAAGGACAGCTAACACCGGGGAGCTGTTTTTT	CASGERTANTGELFF
NA	TRBV28	NA	TRBJ2-5	TGTGCCAGCAACTCTCGGGGGAAGACCCAGTACTTC	CASNSRGKTQYF
NA	TRBV21-1	NA	TRBJ1-2	TGTGCCAGCACCCGGGGGGCAGGGGTGAGGGGCTACACCTTC	CASTRGAGVRGYTF
NA	TRBV20-1	NA	TRBJ2-1	TGCAGTGCTCCCTTAATGTTGGAGCAGTTCTTC	CSAPLMLEQFF
NA	TRBV11-2	NA	TRBJ1-1	TGTGCCAGCAGCTTCGATAGGAACACTGAAGCTTTCTTT	CASSFDRNTEAFF
few	TRBV7-9	NA	TRBJ1-3	TGTGCCAGCATCAAACAGTACTCTGGAAACACCATATATTTT	CASIKQYSGNTIYF
NA	TRBV2	NA	TRBJ2-7	TGTGCCAGCAGTGAAGGAGAGGGAGTACTCCACGAGCAGTACTTC	CASSEGEGVLHEQYF